What follows is one T cell receptor beta chain and its context. This sample was taken from a study of blood T cell repertoires in COVID-19. Across the whole study: Nucleic acid was either cDNA or gDNA, and it came from T cells, B-cell-depleted T cells, or PBMCs.

Germline CDR1 and CDR2: KGHSH and LQKENI. V lost 0 bases and J lost 3; bases outside the gene matches: 2. The CDR3 runs 16 residues. In the source study's methods: By means of reference gene primer amplification, nucleated cell counts were estimated. This table comes from immunoSEQ multiplex PCR, and its TCRdb copy is limited to in-frame clones, with some not included. Clone size and the V and J calls come from that table; the DNA yielded D and trimming. This sample yields about 240,000 clones, of which approximately 78% are seen a single time; around 12% belongs to the top ten. The receptor was isolated from an older woman with active or convalescent COVID-19. The sample taken for sequencing was peripheral blood. The chain recombines TRBV18 with TRBJ1-6; 7 positions match TRBD1. The CDR3 nucleotides read TGTGCCAGCTCACCACCGGGACAGAACTATAATTCACCCCTCCACTTT. Translation: CASSPPGQNYNSPLHF.